Given below is one TCR beta chain in context. Its antigen is still unknown. No quality values exist for individual bases; no much larger clone is one base distant. The data are from a study of shared clonotypes between healthy human individuals (dated by TCRdb to 2020 to 2021). About the investigation overall: The cohort included three men and a couple of women between 18 and 49 years of age. Blood TCR repertoires of roughly five healthy adults were deeply sequenced to estimate repertoire size and the extent of clonotype sharing between individuals. Leukapheresis yielded between about 0.8 and 8.9 billion PBMCs per donor. For each donor, three plates each were used for CD4 naive and CD4 memory, two plates were used for CD8 naive, and one plate was used for CD8 memory. Different laboratories and diverse techniques were used to prepare libraries and sequence TCR repertoires, to increase sequencing depth and limit assay-specific biases.

The junction shows trimming of 4 bases on V and 1 base on J, plus 22 bases between the germline ends. According to the germline V gene (reference sequence), CDR1 reads MNHEY and CDR2 reads SMNVEV. From the cysteine through the phenylalanine, the CDR3 covers 18 amino acids. Kept here is only the CDR3 DNA, which spans 54 bases and is read in frame from base 1. CD8 naive samples were obtained by positive selection for CCR7 among CD45RO-negative cells, yielding a CD45RA+CCR7+ population from which TemRA cells were excluded. Healthy HIV-negative adults with no recently reported acute infections or vaccinations were included as donors. Every donor was a Caucasian adult residing in Nashville, Tennessee, USA. Blood was collected by leukapheresis, and PBMCs were isolated by Ficoll-Histopaque density gradient centrifugation and then cryopreserved in liquid nitrogen vapor phase. Analytical flow cytometry was used to check the purity and quantity of every magnetically sorted T cell population. Genomic DNA was isolated from each sorted fraction and quantified by UV absorbance on a Nanodrop 2000c.

TCR CDR3 regions were amplified from genomic DNA by multiplex PCR using the deep immunoSEQ assay. Genomic DNA extracted from each cell subset was distributed evenly over all wells of several immunoSEQ 96-well plates, and each plate served as one replicate. For sorted subsets, roughly 200 ng of genomic DNA, equivalent to some 30,000 T cell genomes, went into each replicate PCR. Purified libraries were measured with a Qubit 3.0 fluorometer, size-checked on a Bioanalyzer 2100, and measured again with the KAPA Library Quantification kit. A separate single-read 150-cycle Illumina NextSeq 550 flow cell was used to sequence each immunoSEQ 96-well plate. Turning to the authors' computational methods: The immunoSEQ output contained only junctional sequences without quality scores, so filtering could not match that applied to full-length reads. Sequences were annotated with PyIR, a Python wrapper for IgBLAST v1.9, and V/J genes and CDR3 were assigned using IMGT germline references. Reads with weak V/J assignments (E-value above 1e-6), missing CDR3, stop codons, out-of-frame junctions, or ambiguous translated residues were removed. V3J clonotypes were defined as sequences sharing the same inferred V gene, J gene, and CDR3 amino acid sequence. The percentage overlap between two repertoires was calculated by dividing the number of shared unique clonotypes by the size of the smaller repertoire. RTK rarefaction, the Chao1 estimator, and Recon v2.1 estimates of unobserved clonotypes were used to assess repertoire richness. OLGA was used to compute generation probabilities for all TCRbeta clonotypes that the gDNA method yielded from a handful of donors. The source is immuneACCESS, and TCRdb retained only in-frame sequences with V and J called. Part of the clones is not carried over; for the studies checked, unresolved V genes explain less than half of this, and the remainder is unexplained. The V and J calls and the clone size are those of that table, but D and trimming were determined from the DNA. This sample lists more than 2 million clones; just under 95% were detected once. Of the sample, 1% to 1.3% falls within the top ten clones.

Overall results and qualifications from the work: Pairwise subsampling indicated that sequencing depth was expected to affect the degree of clonotype sharing among donors. When a few donors were compared, the shared fraction of clonotypes was around 5.1% for naive CD4, 3.5% for naive CD8, about 2.5% for memory CD4, and 0.35% to 0.4% for memory CD8. Compared with non-shared clonotypes, clonotypes shared by all four sorted-subset donors had higher generation probabilities. Incomplete sequencing was indicated by rarefaction of sorted-subset datasets, despite the large sequencing depth. The small number of donors limited the genetic and exposure-history diversity represented. Larger estimated clonotype richness was generally found for naive subsets than for memory subsets. Only blood was sampled, and tissue TCR repertoires likely differ from those in blood.

Sequencing was carried out using naive CD8+ T cells sorted from blood. The cell subset or site label here, explained by the study, means: CD45RA+CCR7+. This TCR was recovered from a man in his late teens or twenties in good health. Recombination connected TRBV27 to TRBJ2-5, and the D gene may be TRBD1, 5 bases matching. The bases are TGTGCCAGCAGTTCAACAGCCGTCCAGGGTCCGAGCCAAGAGACCCAGTACTTC. Its amino acids are CASSSTAVQGPSQETQYF.